These 8 T cell receptor beta chains were sequenced from one sample in a study of blood T cells in healthy people across ages. Together with a sample-barcoded 5' primer, a J-beta primer mix was included in a second PCR lasting roughly 6 to 12 cycles. TCRdb itself ran the 5' RACE reads through MiXCR, one entry per CDR3 protein. There are around 1,900,000 distinct CDR3 sequences in the sample; 39% occur only once, and under 25% lies in the top ten. Sequencing was performed on blood. These TCRs come from a human donor in good health.

This chain uses TRBV11-2 with TRBJ2-7, with TRBD1 matching 9 bases. The CDR3 has 15 amino acids. The V gene end was trimmed by 4 bases and the J gene end by 4 bases; junction bases not matched to a gene: 8. Germline lookup yields CDR1 SGHAT and CDR2 FQNNGV. The CDR3 coding sequence is TGTGCCAGCAGCTCCAGACAGGGGGTAGGGTACGAGCAGTACTTC. Translating it yields CASSSRQGVGYEQYF.

The chain uses TRBV29-1 and TRBJ2-7, with D unclear. Per germline, CDR1 SQVTM and CDR2 ANQGSEA. V lost 5 bases and J lost 4, with 15 bases in between. This CDR3 region has 13 residues. The CDR3 DNA is TGCAGCGTTTTGAGCCAAAGAGGATACGAGCAGTACTTC. Translated: CSVLSQRGYEQYF.

This clonotype was seen many times. One junction end does not reproduce the germline sequence, and a read error may be involved. J is TRBJ2-3 and V is TRBV5-1, with no clear D. Germline CDR1 reads SGHRS; CDR2 reads YFSETQ. The CDR3 sequence is 13 residues long. Here the CDR3 reads CASSLEITDTQYF. CDR3 DNA sequence: TGTGCCAGCAGCTTAGAGATCACAGATACGCAGTATTTT.

This clonotype appeared a few times. In DNA, the CDR3 is TGTGCCAGCAGCTGGAAGGTCCATTACAATGAGCAGTTCTTC. This codes for CASSWKVHYNEQFF. The rearrangement uses TRBV7-2 and TRBJ2-1, with D unclear. The ends were cut back, 4 bases at V and 4 bases at J, with 11 bases in the middle. CDR1 SGHTA and CDR2 FQGNSA come from the germline V gene. CDR3 size: 14 residues.

The chain has TRBV7-3 and TRBJ1-1; 8 bases line up with TRBD1. The germline V gene encodes CDR1 SGHTA and CDR2 FQGTGA. The CDR3 is 16 residues long. With V trimmed by 0 bases and J by 4 bases, 7 bases remained unmatched. In nucleotides, the CDR3 is TGTGCCAGCAGCTTAACCATGACAGGGGCGAGCACTGAAGCTTTCTTT. Encoded protein: CASSLTMTGASTEAFF.

The J gene is TRBJ1-4, the V gene TRBV20-1, with 9 bases identical to TRBD1. Germline V gives CDR1 DFQATT, CDR2 SNEGSKA (reference sequence). Trimming took 6 bases from V and 8 from J; bases not matched to a gene: 10. The CDR3 extends over 14 amino acids. This CDR3 is CSAVDDRGKEKLFF. For the CDR3, the DNA is TGCAGTGCCGTTGACGACAGGGGGAAGGAAAAACTGTTTTTT.

The J gene is TRBJ2-1, the V gene TRBV4-3, with a possible D match to TRBD2 (5 bases). Trimming stripped 2 bases from V and 4 bases from J, with 15 bases between. The V gene's germline CDR1 is LGHNA and CDR2 YSLEER. The CDR3 contains 16 residues. CDR3 residues: CASSQNVGGEYNEQFF. The CDR3 DNA reads TGCGCCAGCAGCCAAAATGTAGGTGGGGAGTACAATGAGCAGTTCTTC.

Here the CDR3 DNA reads TGTGCCAGCAGCCGGGGGACAGGGCCCGGTTACACCTTC. It is translated as CASSRGTGPGYTF. J is TRBJ1-2 and V is TRBV7-8; 9 positions match TRBD1. The CDR3 contains 13 residues. Germline lookup yields CDR1 SGHVS and CDR2 FQNEAQ. Trimming removed 5 bases from V and 11 bases from J; junction bases left unmatched: 9.